This T cell receptor beta chain comes out of a study of T-cell reconstitution after alpha-beta-depleted transplantation in children. CDR3 length: 20 amino acids. The V segment lost 6 bases and the J segment 4 bases; nucleotides outside the gene matches: 17. About this clonotype: The antigen remains unidentified.

Molecular barcoding with unique molecular identifiers was used for the TCRbeta library. TCRdb passed the PCR reads through MiXCR, listing each CDR3 protein once. This table holds 610,000 or so distinct CDR3 sequences, 27% found once. Whole-study findings and limits: Reported findings indicate that, about two months after transplant, alpha-beta T cells came from several hundred expanded clones, which were derived from non-depleted graft cells. From newly produced T cells came most of the T-cell counts and diversity one year after transplant. The origin of high day-60 TCRbeta diversity in some patients lay in surviving recipient T cells and thymic progenitors.

This material consisted of PBMCs, taken before TCRalphabeta/CD19-depleted stem cell transplant. The origin of this receptor is a boy younger than two with Wiskott-Aldrich syndrome, due to receive a stem cell transplant. This rearrangement joins TRBV12-3 or TRBV12-4 to TRBJ2-3; 15 bases map to TRBD2. The CDR3 DNA reads TGTGCCAGCAGCCGATGGACTAGCGGGAGGGCCAACCAAAGAGCAGATACGCAGTATTTT. Its translation: CASSRWTSGRANQRADTQYF.